These 21 T cell receptor beta chains were all obtained from the same sample, sequenced in a study of OX40 agonist ivuxolimab in advanced cancers. This table comes from immunoSEQ multiplex PCR, and its TCRdb copy is limited to in-frame clones, with some not included. The data show about 46,000 clones, with approximately 89% seen just once and 12% held by the top ten. Sequenced here: CD4+ or CD8+ T cells sorted from blood, sampled in a trial of the OX40 agonist ivuxolimab. The receptors come from an adult with an advanced solid tumor such as melanoma, head and neck, liver or kidney cancer.

The chain uses TRBV13 and TRBJ1-1; 7 bases are a match to TRBD1. The V and J ends lost 5 bases and 3 bases, in that order; junction bases with no gene match: 3. Germline values: CDR1 PRHDT, CDR2 FYEKMQ (reference sequence). This CDR3 comprises 13 residues. In nucleotides, the CDR3 is TGTGCCAGCAGCGGCAGGGGGGACACTGAAGCTTTCTTT. Translation: CASSGRGDTEAFF.

This chain connects TRBV6-6 to TRBJ2-3; D uncertain. Trimming pared 1 base from V and 1 base from J, leaving 6 bases between. The CDR3 consists of 14 residues. Germline V gene data show CDR1 as MNHNY and CDR2 as SVGAGI (reference sequence). DNA for the CDR3: TGTGCCAGCAGTTACTTCCCCCGCACAGATACGCAGTATTTT. This sequence encodes CASSYFPRTDTQYF.

CDR3 DNA sequence: TGCAGCGTTGGACTAGTCGGCTACGAGCAGTACTTC. Encoded protein: CSVGLVGYEQYF. The V and J genes are TRBV29-1 and TRBJ2-7, with a tentative D call TRBD2 (6 bases). In germline, CDR1 is SQVTM, CDR2 ANQGSEA. V was shortened by 4 bases and J by 3 bases, with 10 bases between the two germline ends. The CDR3 has 12 residues.

The V gene is TRBV9, the J gene TRBJ2-1, with TRBD2 matching over 9 bases. The CDR3 has 16 residues. The trim removed 2 bases at V and 2 bases at J, leaving 5 bases unmatched. Germline V gene sequence: CDR1 SGDLS, CDR2 YYNGEE. CDR3 protein: CASSVSGLATYNEQFF. The CDR3 DNA reads TGTGCCAGCAGCGTCAGCGGACTAGCGACCTACAATGAGCAGTTCTTC.

The V gene is TRBV7-3, the J gene TRBJ2-2, with TRBD1 matching 7 bases. Germline V CDR1 and CDR2: SGHTA, FQGTGA. The CDR3 length is 14 residues. With 5 bases clipped from V and 6 bases from J, the junction kept 6 bases outside the gene matches. The CDR3 region has the DNA TGTGCCAGCAGCCCACAGGGGACCGCCGGGGAGCTGTTTTTT. Its translation is CASSPQGTAGELFF.

The V gene is TRBV4-3, the J gene TRBJ2-7; 7 bases match TRBD1. Germline CDR1 LGHNA, CDR2 YSLEER. This CDR3 spans 17 amino acids. The J segment lost 0 bases and the V segment lost 0 bases, leaving 8 bases of the junction unmatched. CDR3 DNA: TGCGCCAGCAGCCAAGATCTCGAGGGGGCTTCCTCCTACGAGCAGTACTTC. Translation: CASSQDLEGASSYEQYF.

The chain combines TRBV5-1 with TRBJ1-6, with 7 bases lining up with TRBD1. CDR1 and CDR2 from the germline V gene are SGHRS and YFSETQ. The CDR3 has 18 residues. The junction had 15 bases not matched to a gene; V was cut back by 4 bases and J by 5 bases. CDR3 DNA: TGCGCCAGCAGCCTTTGGATATCCACAGGGGAGGATAATTCACCCCTCCACTTT. Translating gives CASSLWISTGEDNSPLHF.

This clone appeared a few times. The gene calls are TRBV27 and TRBJ2-3; TRBD2 matches at 10 bases. Trimming removed 7 bases from V and 2 bases from J; junction bases left unmatched: 9. There are 16 residues in the CDR3. Germline V CDR1 and CDR2: MNHEY, SMNVEV (reference sequence). CDR3 region: CASTPGLAAFTDTQYF. CDR3 in DNA: TGTGCCAGCACCCCAGGACTAGCGGCTTTCACAGATACGCAGTATTTT.

The rearrangement uses TRBV2 and TRBJ2-1; D might be TRBD1 or TRBD2, each matching 6 bases. Deletions cut 6 bases from V and 5 bases from J, with 20 bases between. Germline-derived CDR1 and CDR2 are SNHLY and FYNNEI. There are 16 residues in the CDR3. The DNA for the CDR3 is TGTGCCAGCAGCCCCACCCGGGGGCTCCTTAACAATGAGCAGTTCTTC. Translating gives CASSPTRGLLNNEQFF.

This chain connects TRBV7-9 to TRBJ2-7, with D unclear. Between the trimmed V and J ends, which lost 5 bases and 6 bases, there was a span of 14 bases. The length of the CDR3 is 13 residues. Germline V gene sequence: CDR1 SEHNR, CDR2 FQNEAQ (reference sequence). The CDR3 reads CASSPDSSAEQYF. CDR3 coding DNA: TGTGCCAGCAGCCCAGATAGCTCCGCCGAGCAGTACTTC.

The gene calls are TRBV5-5 and TRBJ1-1; D not certain. Deletions cut 4 bases from V and 1 base from J, with 11 bases between. In germline, CDR1 is SGHKS, CDR2 YYEKEE (reference sequence). The CDR3 totals 14 residues. CDR3 DNA: TGTGCCAGCAGCCTTAACACAGCGAACACTGAAGCTTTCTTT. This sequence encodes CASSLNTANTEAFF.

The chain carries TRBV20-1 and TRBJ2-7, with D uncertain. Germline V gene data show CDR1 as DFQATT and CDR2 as SNEGSKA (reference sequence). The germline V and J ends were trimmed by 5 bases and 4 bases, with 9 bases remaining between them. The CDR3 extends over 11 amino acids. The CDR3 reads CSAPDIYEQYF. In DNA form, the CDR3 reads TGCAGTGCTCCAGACATTTACGAGCAGTACTTC.

This clone is deemed medium-sized (0.01 to 0.1%). The J gene is TRBJ1-2, the V gene TRBV7-9; 7 bases are a match to TRBD1. The V and J ends lost 6 bases and 1 base, in that order; junction bases with no gene match: 8. The CDR3 is 15 amino acids. Germline CDR1 and CDR2: SEHNR and FQNEAQ (reference sequence). The CDR3 sequence is CASSPPGQFNYGYTF. CDR3 nucleotide sequence: TGTGCCAGCAGTCCTCCGGGACAGTTTAACTATGGCTACACCTTC. The variable domain in full, with the rest retrieved from reference TRBV7-9 and TRBJ1-2, is DTGVSQNPRHKITKRGQNVTFRCDPISEHNRLYWYRQTLGQGPEFLTYFQNEAQLEKSRLLSDRFSAERPKGSFSTLEIQRTEQGDSAMYLCASSPPGQFNYGYTFGSGTRLTVV.

For the CDR3, the DNA is TGTGCCAGCAGTGAAACAGGATACCCTAGAGATACGCAGTATTTT. This translates into CASSETGYPRDTQYF. V and J are TRBV2 and TRBJ2-3; weak D call: TRBD1 (5 bases). V was pared by 2 bases and J by 5 bases, with 14 bases between. CDR3 size: 15 residues. Per germline, CDR1 SNHLY and CDR2 FYNNEI.

V and J are TRBV30 and TRBJ1-3; D not certain. V lost 3 bases, J lost 7 bases, and 16 bases lay in between. The CDR3 totals 14 residues. Germline assignment: CDR1 GTSNPN and CDR2 SVGIG (reference sequence). The CDR3 coding sequence is TGTGCCTGGAGAATACCGGGCCTGGGGAACACCATATATTTT. Its protein product is CAWRIPGLGNTIYF.

The rearrangement joins TRBV6-5 to TRBJ2-1; 7 bases are a match to TRBD2. This CDR3 has 13 amino acids. J gave up 4 bases and V 7 bases, and 4 bases lay outside the gene matches. Germline assignment: CDR1 MNHEY and CDR2 SVGAGI. The CDR3 protein is CASTPGGYNEQFF. CDR3 nucleotides: TGTGCCAGCACCCCGGGGGGTTACAATGAGCAGTTCTTC.

This clone turned up a few times. The chain combines TRBV4-3 with TRBJ2-3, with D perhaps TRBD1 (6 bases). The V gene's germline CDR1 is LGHNA and CDR2 YSLEER. The CDR3 contains 15 residues. V was cut by 4 bases and J by 0 bases, with 11 bases left in between. CDR3 residues: CASSPGHFSTDTQYF. The CDR3 nucleotides are TGCGCCAGCAGCCCGGGACACTTTAGCACAGATACGCAGTATTTT.

J is TRBJ1-1 and V is TRBV28; perhaps TRBD1 as D (6 bases). Germline V gives CDR1 MDHEN, CDR2 SYDVKM. Trimming stripped 2 bases from V and 4 bases from J, with 20 bases between. CDR3 size: 17 residues. The CDR3 coding sequence is TGTGCCAGCAGTTTACGGGACAAGGGCCGTTGGAGCACTGAAGCTTTCTTT. Amino acid sequence: CASSLRDKGRWSTEAFF.

This chain uses TRBV28 with TRBJ1-1; 10 nucleotides line up with TRBD1. The V and J ends lost 4 bases and 2 bases, in that order; junction bases with no gene match: 10. Germline V gene data show CDR1 as MDHEN and CDR2 as SYDVKM. The CDR3 loop spans 17 amino acids. The CDR3 DNA follows: TGTGCCAGCAGTTCAACCCGACAGGGGGCAATAAACACTGAAGCTTTCTTT. It encodes CASSSTRQGAINTEAFF.

This chain joins TRBV9 and TRBJ2-1; 9 bases match TRBD1. The CDR3 is 17 residues long. Germline assignment: CDR1 SGDLS and CDR2 YYNGEE. Germline trimming cut 3 bases from V and 2 bases from J; bases unmatched to any gene: 9. The CDR3 spells CASSGTWTGVTYNEQFF. CDR3 nucleotide sequence: TGTGCCAGCAGCGGAACCTGGACAGGGGTCACCTACAATGAGCAGTTCTTC.

This clone is a singleton in its sample. This sequence joins TRBV5-6 and TRBJ2-7; D remains ambiguous. Trimming cost V 0 bases and J 9 bases, with 13 bases left between them. This CDR3 is 13 amino acids long. Germline-derived CDR1 and CDR2 are SGHDT and YYEEEE. CDR3 nucleotides: TGTGCCAGCAGCTTGGGGTCAGCTTCTTGGCAGTACTTC. This translates into CASSLGSASWQYF.